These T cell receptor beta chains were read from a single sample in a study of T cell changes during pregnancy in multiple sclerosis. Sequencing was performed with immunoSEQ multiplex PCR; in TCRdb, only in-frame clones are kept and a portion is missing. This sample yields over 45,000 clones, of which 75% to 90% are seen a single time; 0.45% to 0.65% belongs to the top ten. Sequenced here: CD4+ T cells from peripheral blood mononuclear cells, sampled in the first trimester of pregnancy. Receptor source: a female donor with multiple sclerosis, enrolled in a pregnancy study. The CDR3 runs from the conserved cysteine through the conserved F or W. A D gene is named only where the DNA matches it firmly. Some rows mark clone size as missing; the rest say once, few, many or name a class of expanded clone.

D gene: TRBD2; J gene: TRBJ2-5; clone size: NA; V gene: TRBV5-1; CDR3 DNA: TGCGCCAGCAGCCCTGGCGCGGGGGAGGGATGGACCCAGTACTTC; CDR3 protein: CASSPGAGEGWTQYF
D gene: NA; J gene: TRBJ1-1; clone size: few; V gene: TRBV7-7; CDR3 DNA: TGTGCTAGCAGCTTAGCGTCGGGCCCGGGGGACACTGAAGCTTTCTTT; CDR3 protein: CASSLASGPGDTEAFF
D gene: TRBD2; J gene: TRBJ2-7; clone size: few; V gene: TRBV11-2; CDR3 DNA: TGTGCCAGCAGCCGCTTGACTAGCGTGGGTGAGCAGTACTTC; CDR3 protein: CASSRLTSVGEQYF
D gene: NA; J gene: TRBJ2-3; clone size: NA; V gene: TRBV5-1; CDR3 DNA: TGCGCCAGCAGCTCTTCGCGGAGCACAGATACGCAGTATTTT; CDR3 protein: CASSSSRSTDTQYF
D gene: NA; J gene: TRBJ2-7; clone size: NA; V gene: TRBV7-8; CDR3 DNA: TGTGCCAGCAGCTTTACAGGGTCTCCCGAGCAGTACTTC; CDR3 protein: CASSFTGSPEQYF
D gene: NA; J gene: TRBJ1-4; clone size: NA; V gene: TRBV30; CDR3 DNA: TGTGCCTGGAGTGTAGAGGCAACTAATGAAAAACTGTTTTTT; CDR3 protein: CAWSVEATNEKLFF
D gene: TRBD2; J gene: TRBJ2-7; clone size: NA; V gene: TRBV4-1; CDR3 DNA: TGCGCCAGCAGCCCGCGGGGAGGGCACTCCCTAAGCTACGAGCAGTACTTC; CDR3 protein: CASSPRGGHSLSYEQYF
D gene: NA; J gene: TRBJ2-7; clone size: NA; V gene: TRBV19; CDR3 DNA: TGTGCCAGTGTGGACAATTCCTACGAGCAGTACTTC; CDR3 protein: CASVDNSYEQYF
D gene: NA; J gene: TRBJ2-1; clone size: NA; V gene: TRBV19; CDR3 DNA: TGTGCCAGTAGTAAGTACCAGGAGCAGTTCTTC; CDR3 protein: CASSKYQEQFF
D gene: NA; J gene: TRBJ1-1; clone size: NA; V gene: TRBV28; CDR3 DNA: TGTGCCAGCAGTTTAGGCGGCCCCGAAAAACACGCTTTCTTT; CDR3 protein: CASSLGGPEKHAFF
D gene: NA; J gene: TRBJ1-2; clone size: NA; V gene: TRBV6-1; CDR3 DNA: TGTGCCAGCAGTGACGGCGGTAACTATGGCTACACCTTC; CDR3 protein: CASSDGGNYGYTF
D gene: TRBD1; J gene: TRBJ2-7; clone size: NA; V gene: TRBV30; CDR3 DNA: TGTGCCTGGAGTTTGACAGGGATCTACGAGCAGTACTTC; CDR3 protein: CAWSLTGIYEQYF
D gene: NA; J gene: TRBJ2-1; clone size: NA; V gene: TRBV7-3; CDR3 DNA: TGTGCCAGCAGCTACGGGACTTCCTACAATGAGCAGTTCTTC; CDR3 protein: CASSYGTSYNEQFF
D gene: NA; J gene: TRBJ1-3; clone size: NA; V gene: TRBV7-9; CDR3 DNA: TGTGCCAGCAGCTTAGTCAGTTCTGGAAACACCATATATTTT; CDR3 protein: CASSLVSSGNTIYF
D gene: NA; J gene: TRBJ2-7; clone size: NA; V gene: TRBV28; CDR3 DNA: TGTGCCAGCAGTTGGCGGCCAAGGAGCTCCTACGAGCAGTACTTC; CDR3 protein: CASSWRPRSSYEQYF
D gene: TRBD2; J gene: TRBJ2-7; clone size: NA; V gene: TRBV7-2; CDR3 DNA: TGTGCCGCGGGGGGAAGTCTAGGCTACGAGCAGTACTTC; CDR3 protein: CAAGGSLGYEQYF